This record covers a single T cell receptor (beta chain). Assay: immunoSEQ multiplex PCR; the TCRdb copy retains only in-frame clones and omits some. The table records about 200,000 clones, 88% of them present only once. This specimen comes from a study of blood T cell repertoires in COVID-19. Study as a whole: The United States, Italy and Spain were the sources of the acute and convalescent COVID-19 samples.

The CDR3 is 15 amino acids. The V end lost 0 bases, the J end lost 7 bases, and 13 bases lay between the germline ends. CDR1 is MGHRA and CDR2 is YSYEKL in the germline V gene. The sample comprised peripheral blood. This sequence joins TRBV4-1 and TRBJ1-5; D gene unclear. The source of this sequence is a man aged 18 to 30 with active or convalescent COVID-19. The CDR3 DNA sequence: TGCGCCAGCAGCCAAGATAGGTTCTCGGGGCAGCCCCAGCATTTT. This codes for CASSQDRFSGQPQHF.